This TCR beta chain was found in a study of T cell changes during pregnancy in multiple sclerosis. V lost 5 bases and J lost 7, with 14 bases in between. The CDR3 length is 13 residues. The V gene's germline CDR1 is SEHNR and CDR2 FQNEAQ (reference sequence). Sequenced by immunoSEQ multiplex PCR; TCRdb stores in-frame clones only, minus some. The repertoire holds tens of thousands of clones, with 90% as singletons. The TCR comes from a female donor in good health, enrolled as a control in a pregnancy study. This rearrangement joins TRBV7-9 to TRBJ1-2; perhaps TRBD1 as D (5 bases). The sequencing used peripheral blood, collected in the first trimester of pregnancy. This CDR3 reads CASSPPGSLGYTF. For the CDR3, the DNA is TGTGCCAGCAGCCCTCCAGGGTCCCTTGGCTACACCTTC.